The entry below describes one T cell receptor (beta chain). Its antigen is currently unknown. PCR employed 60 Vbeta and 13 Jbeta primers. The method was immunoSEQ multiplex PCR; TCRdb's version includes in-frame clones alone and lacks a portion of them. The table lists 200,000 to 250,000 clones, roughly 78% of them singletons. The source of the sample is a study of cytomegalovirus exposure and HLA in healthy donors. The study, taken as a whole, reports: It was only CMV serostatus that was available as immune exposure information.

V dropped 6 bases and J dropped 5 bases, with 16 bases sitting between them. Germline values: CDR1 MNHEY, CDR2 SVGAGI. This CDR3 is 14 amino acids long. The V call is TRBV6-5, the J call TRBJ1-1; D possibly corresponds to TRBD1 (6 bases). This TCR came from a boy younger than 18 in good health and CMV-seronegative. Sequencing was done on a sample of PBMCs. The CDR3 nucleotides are TGTGCCAGCAGGACCCCAGGGGATCGGACTGAAGCTTTCTTT. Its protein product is CASRTPGDRTEAFF.